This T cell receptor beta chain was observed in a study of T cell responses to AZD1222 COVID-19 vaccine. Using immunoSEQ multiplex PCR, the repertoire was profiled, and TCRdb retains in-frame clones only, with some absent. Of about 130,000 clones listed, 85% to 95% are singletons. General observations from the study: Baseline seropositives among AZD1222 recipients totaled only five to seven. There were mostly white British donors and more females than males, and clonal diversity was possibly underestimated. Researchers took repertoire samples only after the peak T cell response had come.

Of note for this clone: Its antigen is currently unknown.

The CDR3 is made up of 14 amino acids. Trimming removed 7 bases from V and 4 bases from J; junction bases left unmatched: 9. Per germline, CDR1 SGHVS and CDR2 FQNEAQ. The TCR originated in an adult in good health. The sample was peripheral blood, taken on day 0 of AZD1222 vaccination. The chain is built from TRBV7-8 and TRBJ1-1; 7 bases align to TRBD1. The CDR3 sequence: CASTQQGSATEAFF. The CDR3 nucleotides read TGTGCCAGCACTCAACAGGGGTCGGCCACTGAAGCTTTCTTT.